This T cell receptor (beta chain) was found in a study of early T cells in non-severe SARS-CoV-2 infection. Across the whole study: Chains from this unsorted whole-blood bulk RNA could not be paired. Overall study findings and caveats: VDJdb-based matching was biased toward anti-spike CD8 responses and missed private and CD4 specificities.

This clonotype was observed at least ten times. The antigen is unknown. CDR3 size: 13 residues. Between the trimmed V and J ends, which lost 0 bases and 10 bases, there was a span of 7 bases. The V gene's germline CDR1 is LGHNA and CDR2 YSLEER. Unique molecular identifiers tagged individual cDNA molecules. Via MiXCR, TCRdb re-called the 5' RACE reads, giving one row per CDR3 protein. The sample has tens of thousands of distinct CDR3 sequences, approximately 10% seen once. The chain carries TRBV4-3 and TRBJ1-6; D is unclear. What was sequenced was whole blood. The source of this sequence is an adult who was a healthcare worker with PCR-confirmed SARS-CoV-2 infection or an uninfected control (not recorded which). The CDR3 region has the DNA TGCGCCAGCAGCCAAGACAGGCGGTCACCCCTCCACTTT. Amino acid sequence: CASSQDRRSPLHF.